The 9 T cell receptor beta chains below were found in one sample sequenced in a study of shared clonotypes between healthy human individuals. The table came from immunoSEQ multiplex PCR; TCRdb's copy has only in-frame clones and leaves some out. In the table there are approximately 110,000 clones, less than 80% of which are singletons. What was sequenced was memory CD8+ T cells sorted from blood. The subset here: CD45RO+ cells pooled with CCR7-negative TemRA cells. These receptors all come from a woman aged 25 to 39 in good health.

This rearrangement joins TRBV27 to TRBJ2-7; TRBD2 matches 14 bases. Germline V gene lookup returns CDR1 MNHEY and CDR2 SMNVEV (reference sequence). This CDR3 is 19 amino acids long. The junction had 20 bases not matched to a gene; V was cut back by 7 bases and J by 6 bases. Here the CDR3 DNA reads TGTGCCAGCACCCCCGACAGCGGACTAGCGGGAGGTAACCCCGCCGAGCAGTACTTC. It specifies CASTPDSGLAGGNPAEQYF.

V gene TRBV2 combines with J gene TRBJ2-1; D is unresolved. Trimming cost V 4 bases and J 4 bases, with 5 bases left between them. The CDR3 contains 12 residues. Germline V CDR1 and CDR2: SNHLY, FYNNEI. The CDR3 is CASSGPYNEQFF. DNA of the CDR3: TGTGCCAGCAGTGGGCCTTACAATGAGCAGTTCTTC.

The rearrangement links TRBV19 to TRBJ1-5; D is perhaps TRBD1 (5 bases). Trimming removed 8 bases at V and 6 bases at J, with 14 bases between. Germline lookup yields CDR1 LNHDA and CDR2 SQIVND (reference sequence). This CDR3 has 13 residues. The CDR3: CASLGRESQPQHF. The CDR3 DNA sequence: TGTGCCAGTCTGGGGCGGGAGAGTCAGCCCCAGCATTTT.

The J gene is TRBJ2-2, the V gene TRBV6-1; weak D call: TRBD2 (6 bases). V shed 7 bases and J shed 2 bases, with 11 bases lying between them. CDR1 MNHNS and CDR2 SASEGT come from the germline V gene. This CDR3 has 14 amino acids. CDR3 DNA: TGTGCCAGCACCCCTAGCGCAAACACCGGGGAGCTGTTTTTT. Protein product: CASTPSANTGELFF.

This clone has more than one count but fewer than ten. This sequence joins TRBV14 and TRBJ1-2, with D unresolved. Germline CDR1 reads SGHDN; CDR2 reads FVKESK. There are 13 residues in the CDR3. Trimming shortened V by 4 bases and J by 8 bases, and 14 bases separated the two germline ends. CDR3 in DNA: TGTGCCAGCAGCCTTATTGGATATACGGGCTACACCTTC. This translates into CASSLIGYTGYTF.

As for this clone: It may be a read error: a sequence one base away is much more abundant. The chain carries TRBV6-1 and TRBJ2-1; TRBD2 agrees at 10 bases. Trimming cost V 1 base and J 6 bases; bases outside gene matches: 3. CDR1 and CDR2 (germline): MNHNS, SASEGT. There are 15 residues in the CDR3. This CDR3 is CASSEGASGSNEQFF. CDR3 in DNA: TGTGCCAGCAGTGAAGGGGCTAGCGGGAGCAATGAGCAGTTCTTC.

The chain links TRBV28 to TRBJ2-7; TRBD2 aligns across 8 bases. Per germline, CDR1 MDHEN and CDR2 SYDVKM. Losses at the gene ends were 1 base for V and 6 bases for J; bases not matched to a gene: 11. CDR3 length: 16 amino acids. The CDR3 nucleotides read TGTGCCAGCAGTTTATTAACGCATCGCGGGGGGCGCGAGCAGTACTTC. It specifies CASSLLTHRGGREQYF.

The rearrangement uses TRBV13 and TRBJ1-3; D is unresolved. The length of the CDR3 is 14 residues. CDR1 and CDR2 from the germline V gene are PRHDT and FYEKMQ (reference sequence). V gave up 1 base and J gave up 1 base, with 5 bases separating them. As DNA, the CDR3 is TGTGCCAGCAGCTTAGAGGGTTCTGGAAACACCATATATTTT. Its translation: CASSLEGSGNTIYF. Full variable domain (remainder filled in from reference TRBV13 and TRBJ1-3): AAGVIQSPRHLIKEKRETATLKCYPIPRHDTVYWYQQGPGQDPQFLISFYEKMQSDKGSIPDRFSAQQFSDYHSELNMSSLELGDSALYFCASSLEGSGNTIYFGEGSWLTVV.

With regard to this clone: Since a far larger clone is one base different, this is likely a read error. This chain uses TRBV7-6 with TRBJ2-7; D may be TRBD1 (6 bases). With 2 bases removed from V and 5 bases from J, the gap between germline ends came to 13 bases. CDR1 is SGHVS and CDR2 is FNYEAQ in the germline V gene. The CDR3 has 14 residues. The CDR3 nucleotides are TGTGCCAGCAGCTTAATGGCAGGGGCCGACGAGCAGTACTTC. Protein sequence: CASSLMAGADEQYF.